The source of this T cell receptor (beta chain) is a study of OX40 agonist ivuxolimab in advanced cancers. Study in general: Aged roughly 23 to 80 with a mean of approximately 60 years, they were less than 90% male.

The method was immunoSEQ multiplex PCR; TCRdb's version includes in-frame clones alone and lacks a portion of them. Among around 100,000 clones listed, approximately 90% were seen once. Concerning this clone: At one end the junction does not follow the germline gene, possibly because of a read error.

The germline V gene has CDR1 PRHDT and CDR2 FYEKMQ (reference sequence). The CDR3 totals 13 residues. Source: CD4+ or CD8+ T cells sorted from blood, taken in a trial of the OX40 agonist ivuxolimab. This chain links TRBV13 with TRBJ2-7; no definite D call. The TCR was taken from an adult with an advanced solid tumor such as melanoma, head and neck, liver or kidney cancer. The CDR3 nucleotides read TGTGCCAGCAGCCAAGGACGGAGCGTGGTGCCAAACTTC. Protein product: CASSQGRSVVPNF. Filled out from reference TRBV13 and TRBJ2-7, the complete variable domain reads AAGVIQSPRHLIKEKRETATLKCYPIPRHDTVYWYQQGPGQDPQFLISFYEKMQSDKGSIPDRFSAQQFSDYHSELNMSSLELGDSALYFCASSQGRSVVPNFGPGTRLTVT.